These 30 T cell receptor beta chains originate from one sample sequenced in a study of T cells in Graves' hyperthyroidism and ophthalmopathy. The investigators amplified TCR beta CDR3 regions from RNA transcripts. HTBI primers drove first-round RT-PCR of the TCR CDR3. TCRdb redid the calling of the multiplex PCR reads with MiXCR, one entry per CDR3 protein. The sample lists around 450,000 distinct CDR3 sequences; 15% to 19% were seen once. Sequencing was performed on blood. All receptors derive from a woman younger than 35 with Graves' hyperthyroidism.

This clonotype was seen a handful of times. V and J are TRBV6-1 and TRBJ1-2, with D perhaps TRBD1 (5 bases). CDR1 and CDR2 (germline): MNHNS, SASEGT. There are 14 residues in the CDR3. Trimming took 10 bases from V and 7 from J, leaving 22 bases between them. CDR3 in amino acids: CANRDQGVRRGYTF. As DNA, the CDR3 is TGTGCCAACAGAGACCAGGGAGTTCGTCGTGGCTACACCTTC.

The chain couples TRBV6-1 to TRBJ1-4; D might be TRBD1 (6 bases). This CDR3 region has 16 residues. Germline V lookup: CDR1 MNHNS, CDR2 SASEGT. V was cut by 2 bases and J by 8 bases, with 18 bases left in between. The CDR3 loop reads CASSESVGGDREKLFF. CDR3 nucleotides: TGTGCCAGCAGTGAATCTGTTGGGGGAGACAGGGAAAAACTGTTTTTT.

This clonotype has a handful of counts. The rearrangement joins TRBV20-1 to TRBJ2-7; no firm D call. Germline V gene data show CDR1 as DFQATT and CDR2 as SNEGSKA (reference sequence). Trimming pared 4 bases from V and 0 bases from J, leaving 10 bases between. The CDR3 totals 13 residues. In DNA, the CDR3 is TGCAGTGCTAAAAGGGTGAGCTCCTACGAGCAGTACTTC. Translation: CSAKRVSSYEQYF.

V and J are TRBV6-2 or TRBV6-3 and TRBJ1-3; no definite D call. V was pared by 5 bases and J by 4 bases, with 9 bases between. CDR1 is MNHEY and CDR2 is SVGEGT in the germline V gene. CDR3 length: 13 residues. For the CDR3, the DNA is TGTGCCAGCAGTGGTGTGGGGGGAAACACCATATATTTT. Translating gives CASSGVGGNTIYF.

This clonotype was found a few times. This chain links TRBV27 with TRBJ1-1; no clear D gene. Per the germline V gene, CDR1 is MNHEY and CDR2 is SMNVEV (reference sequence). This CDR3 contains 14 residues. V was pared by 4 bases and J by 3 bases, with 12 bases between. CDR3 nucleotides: TGTGCCAGCAGTTCCCCGGGGAGAGACACTGAAGCTTTCTTT. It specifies CASSSPGRDTEAFF.

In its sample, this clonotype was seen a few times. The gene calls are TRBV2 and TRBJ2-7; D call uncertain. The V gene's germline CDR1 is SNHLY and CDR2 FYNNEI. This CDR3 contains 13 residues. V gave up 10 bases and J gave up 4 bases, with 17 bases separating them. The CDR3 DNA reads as TGTGCCACCGCATCTGGTTTAGGGTACGAGCAGTACTTC. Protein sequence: CATASGLGYEQYF.

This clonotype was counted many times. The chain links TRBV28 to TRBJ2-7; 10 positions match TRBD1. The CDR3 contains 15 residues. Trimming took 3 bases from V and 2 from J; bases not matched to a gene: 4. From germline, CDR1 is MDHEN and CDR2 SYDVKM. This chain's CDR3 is CASSFSGTGAYEQYF. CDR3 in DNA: TGTGCCAGCAGTTTCTCCGGGACAGGGGCCTACGAGCAGTACTTC.

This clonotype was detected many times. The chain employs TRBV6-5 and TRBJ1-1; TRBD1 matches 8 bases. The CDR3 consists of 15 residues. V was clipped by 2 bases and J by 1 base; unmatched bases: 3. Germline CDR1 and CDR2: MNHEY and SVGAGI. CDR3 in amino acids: CASSYVGQGNTEAFF. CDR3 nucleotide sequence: TGTGCCAGCAGTTACGTAGGACAGGGGAACACTGAAGCTTTCTTT.

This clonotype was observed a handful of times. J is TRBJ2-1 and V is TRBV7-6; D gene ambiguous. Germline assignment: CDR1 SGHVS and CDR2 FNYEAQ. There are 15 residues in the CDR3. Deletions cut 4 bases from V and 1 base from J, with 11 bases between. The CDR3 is CASSYDGISYNEQFF. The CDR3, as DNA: TGTGCCAGCAGCTACGATGGAATATCCTACAATGAGCAGTTCTTC.

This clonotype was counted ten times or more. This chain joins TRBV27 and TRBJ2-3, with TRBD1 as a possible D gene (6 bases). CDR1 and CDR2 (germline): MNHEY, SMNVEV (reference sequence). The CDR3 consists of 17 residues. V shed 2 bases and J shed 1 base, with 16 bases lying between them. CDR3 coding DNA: TGTGCCAGCAGTTTAAGGGGATGGGGGCTTGGCACAGATACGCAGTATTTT. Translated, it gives CASSLRGWGLGTDTQYF.

The CDR3 spells CASSAGLLGPGNTGELFF. In DNA, the CDR3 is TGTGCCAGCAGCGCGGGGTTACTAGGCCCTGGGAATACCGGGGAGCTGTTTTTT. V and J are TRBV9 and TRBJ2-2, with D possibly TRBD2 on 5 matching bases. Between the trimmed V and J ends, which lost 3 bases and 5 bases, there was a span of 23 bases. Germline values: CDR1 SGDLS, CDR2 YYNGEE. The CDR3 totals 18 residues. The whole variable domain, remainder taken from reference TRBV9 and TRBJ2-2, is DSGVTQTPKHLITATGQRVTLRCSPRSGDLSVYWYQQSLDQGLQFLIQYYNGEERAKGNILERFSAQQFPDLHSELNLSSLELGDSALYFCASSAGLLGPGNTGELFFGEGSRLTVL.

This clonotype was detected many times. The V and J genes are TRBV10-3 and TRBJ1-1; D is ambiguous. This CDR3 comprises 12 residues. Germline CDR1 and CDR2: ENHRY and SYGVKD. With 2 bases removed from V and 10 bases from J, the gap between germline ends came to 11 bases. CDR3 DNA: TGTGCCATCAGTGAGAATGAGTCTAGAGCTTTCTTT. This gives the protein CAISENESRAFF.

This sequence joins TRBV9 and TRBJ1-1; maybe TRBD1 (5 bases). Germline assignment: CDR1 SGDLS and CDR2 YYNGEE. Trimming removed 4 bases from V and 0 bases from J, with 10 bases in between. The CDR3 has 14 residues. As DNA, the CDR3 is TGTGCCAGCAGCACCTCGACAGTGAACACTGAAGCTTTCTTT. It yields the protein CASSTSTVNTEAFF.

CDR3: CASSPLRYEQYF. The CDR3 coding sequence is TGTGCCAGCAGCCCCCTCCGTTACGAGCAGTACTTC. V is TRBV6-1 and J is TRBJ2-7, with D uncertain. The germline V and J ends were trimmed by 6 bases and 4 bases, with 10 bases remaining between them. CDR3 length equals 12 residues. Per germline, CDR1 MNHNS and CDR2 SASEGT.

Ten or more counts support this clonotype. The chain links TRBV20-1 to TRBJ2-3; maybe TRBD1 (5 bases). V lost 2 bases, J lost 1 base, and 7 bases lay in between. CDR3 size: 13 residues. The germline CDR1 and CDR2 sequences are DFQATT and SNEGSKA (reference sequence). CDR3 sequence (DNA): TGCAGTGCTAGACAGGGTGGCACAGATACGCAGTATTTT. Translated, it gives CSARQGGTDTQYF.

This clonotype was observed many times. The CDR3 protein is CASSRGGVNTEAFF. In DNA form, the CDR3 reads TGTGCCAGCAGCCGTGGGGGAGTAAACACTGAAGCTTTCTTT. The chain links TRBV3-1 to TRBJ1-1, with TRBD1 as a possible D gene (5 bases). Per the germline V gene, CDR1 is LGHDT and CDR2 is YNNKEL (reference sequence). With 4 bases removed from V and 2 bases from J, the gap between germline ends came to 11 bases. The CDR3 runs 14 residues.

For the CDR3, the DNA is TGTGCCACCACGTGGGAGATCTCCTACAATGAGCAGTTCTTC. Its translation: CATTWEISYNEQFF. The V and J genes are TRBV10-3 and TRBJ2-1, with D perhaps matching TRBD2 (5 bases). The V and J ends lost 10 bases and 0 bases respectively, with 13 bases between them. The CDR3 length is 14 residues. Germline assignment: CDR1 ENHRY and CDR2 SYGVKD.

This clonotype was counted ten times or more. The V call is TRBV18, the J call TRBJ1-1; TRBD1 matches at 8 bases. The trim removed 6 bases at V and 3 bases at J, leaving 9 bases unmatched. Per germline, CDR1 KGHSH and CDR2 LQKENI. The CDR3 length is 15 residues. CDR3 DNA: TGTGCCAGCTCTCAGGGGGCCCGTCGTCACACTGAAGCTTTCTTT. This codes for CASSQGARRHTEAFF.

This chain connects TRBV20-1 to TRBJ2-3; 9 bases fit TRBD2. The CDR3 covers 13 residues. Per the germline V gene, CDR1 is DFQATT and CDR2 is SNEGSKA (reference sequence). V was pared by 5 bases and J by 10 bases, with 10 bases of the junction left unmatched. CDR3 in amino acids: CSAAMTLAGAQYF. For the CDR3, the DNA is TGCAGTGCTGCAATGACTTTAGCGGGGGCGCAGTATTTT.

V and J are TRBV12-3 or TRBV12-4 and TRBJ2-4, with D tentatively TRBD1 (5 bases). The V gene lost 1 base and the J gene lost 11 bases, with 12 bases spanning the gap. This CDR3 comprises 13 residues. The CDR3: CASSLDAGILQYF. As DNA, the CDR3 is TGTGCCAGCAGTTTAGACGCAGGGATCCTTCAGTACTTC.

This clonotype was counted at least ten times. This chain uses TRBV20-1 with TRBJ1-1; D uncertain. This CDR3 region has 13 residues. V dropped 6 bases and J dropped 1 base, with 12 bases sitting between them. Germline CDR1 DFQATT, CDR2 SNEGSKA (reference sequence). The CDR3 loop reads CSAITGRNTEAFF. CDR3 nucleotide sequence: TGCAGTGCCATAACCGGGAGGAACACTGAAGCTTTCTTT.

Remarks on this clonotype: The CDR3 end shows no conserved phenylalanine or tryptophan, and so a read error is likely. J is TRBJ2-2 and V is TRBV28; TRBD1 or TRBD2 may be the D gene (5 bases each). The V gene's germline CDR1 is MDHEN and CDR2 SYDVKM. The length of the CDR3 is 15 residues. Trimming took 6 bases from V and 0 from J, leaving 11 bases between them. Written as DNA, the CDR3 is TGTGCCAGCAGGTCTCAGGGAGCGAACACCGGGGAGCTGTTTTCT. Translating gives CASRSQGANTGELFS.

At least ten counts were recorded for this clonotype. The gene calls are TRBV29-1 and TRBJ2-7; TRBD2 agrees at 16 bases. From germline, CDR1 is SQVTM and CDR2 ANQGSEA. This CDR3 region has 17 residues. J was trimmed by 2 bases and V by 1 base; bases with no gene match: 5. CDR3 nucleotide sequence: TGCAGCGTTGAAGTTCAGGGACTAGCGGGAGGGACCTACGAGCAGTACTTC. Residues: CSVEVQGLAGGTYEQYF.

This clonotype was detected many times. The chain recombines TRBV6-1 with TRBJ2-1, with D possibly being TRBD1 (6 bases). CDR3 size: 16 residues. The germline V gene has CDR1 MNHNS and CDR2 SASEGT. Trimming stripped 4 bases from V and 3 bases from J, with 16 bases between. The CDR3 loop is CASSVFGQSFYNEQFF. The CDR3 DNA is TGTGCCAGCAGTGTGTTTGGACAGAGCTTCTACAATGAGCAGTTCTTC.

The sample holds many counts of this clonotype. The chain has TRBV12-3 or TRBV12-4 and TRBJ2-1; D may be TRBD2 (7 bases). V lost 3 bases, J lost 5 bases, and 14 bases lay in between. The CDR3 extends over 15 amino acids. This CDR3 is CASSFEGGPNNEQFF. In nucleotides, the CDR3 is TGTGCCAGCAGTTTTGAGGGGGGGCCAAACAATGAGCAGTTCTTC.

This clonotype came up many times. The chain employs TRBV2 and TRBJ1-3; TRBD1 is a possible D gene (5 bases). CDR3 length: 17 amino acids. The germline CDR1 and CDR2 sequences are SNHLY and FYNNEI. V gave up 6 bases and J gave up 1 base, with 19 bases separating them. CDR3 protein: CASSGDGTEESGNTIYF. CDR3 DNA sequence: TGTGCCAGCAGCGGGGACGGGACTGAGGAATCTGGAAACACCATATATTTT.

The DNA of the CDR3 is TGTGCCAGTAGTATATGGCGGGGGGCCCCCCGGTACAATGAGCAGTTCTTC. It translates to CASSIWRGAPRYNEQFF. The rearrangement links TRBV19 to TRBJ2-1; TRBD2 matches 8 bases. V lost 2 bases and J lost 4; bases outside the gene matches: 10. This CDR3 is built from 17 residues. The germline gives CDR1 LNHDA, CDR2 SQIVND (reference sequence).

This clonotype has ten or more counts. CDR3 DNA sequence: TGTGCCAGCAGTCAACCGAGCGGCTCTTGGGGAGGAGAGCAGTACTTC. Translating gives CASSQPSGSWGGEQYF. This chain joins TRBV6-1 and TRBJ2-7; D might be TRBD2 (6 bases). Per germline, CDR1 MNHNS and CDR2 SASEGT. The CDR3 covers 16 residues. The V end lost 5 bases, the J end lost 7 bases, and 24 bases lay between the germline ends.

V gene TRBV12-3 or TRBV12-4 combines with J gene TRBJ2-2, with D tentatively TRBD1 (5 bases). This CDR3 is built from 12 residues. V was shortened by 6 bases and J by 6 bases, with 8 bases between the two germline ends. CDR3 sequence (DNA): TGTGCCAGCAGGCTAGGGGCCGGGGAGCTGTTTTTT. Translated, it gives CASRLGAGELFF.

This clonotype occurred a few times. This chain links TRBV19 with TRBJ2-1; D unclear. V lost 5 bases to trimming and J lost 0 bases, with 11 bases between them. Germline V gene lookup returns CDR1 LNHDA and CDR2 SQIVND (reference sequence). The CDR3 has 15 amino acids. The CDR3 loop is CASSVPISSYNEQFF. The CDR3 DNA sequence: TGTGCCAGTAGTGTCCCGATTAGCTCCTACAATGAGCAGTTCTTC.